Here is one T cell receptor (beta chain) with its context. This clonotype has only a few counts. What this receptor recognizes is not known. No qualities accompany the bases; no much larger clone lies one base away. Hyperthyroidism patients were aged 18 to 65 years and newly diagnosed, with disease duration of less than 2 months. Exclusion was applied to patients with uncontrolled infections, other autoimmune diseases, pregnancy or lactation. Diagnoses were based on clinical symptoms, serum thyroxine and TRAb, thyroid ultrasound and orbital computed tomography. For progressor patients, blood was drawn at the first diagnosis of hyperthyroidism, before any ophthalmopathy symptoms had appeared. Ficoll-Paque density gradient centrifugation was used to isolate PBMCs from about 9.4 ml of fresh peripheral blood. Progressor patients were initially diagnosed with Graves' hyperthyroidism and developed ophthalmopathy during follow-up. Total RNA was extracted using Trizol reagent, and RNA quality was assessed on an Agilent 2100 Bioanalyzer.

The record originates from a study of T cells in Graves' hyperthyroidism and ophthalmopathy (dated by TCRdb to 2018 to 2020). With respect to the entire study: Peripheral blood was collected at initial diagnosis, before any treatment. A discovery cohort of around 100 patients, approximately 45 with Graves' ophthalmopathy and under 60 with stable Graves' hyperthyroidism, was used to find distinguishing TCR V-J signatures. Prospective prediction of ophthalmopathy was tested in an independent validation cohort of approximately 18 hyperthyroidism patients and 17 patients who later progressed to ophthalmopathy. The 100 or so discovery patients were divided at random into training and test sets in a 7:3 ratio. In addition, the study compared T-cell repertoires in thyroid tissue and in blood from roughly six Graves' hyperthyroidism patients. Once sampling was done, hyperthyroidism patients were given methimazole at a starting dose of 30 mg daily, whereas ophthalmopathy patients were given high-dose intravenous methylprednisolone. According to the paper, TCR Vbeta CDR3 sequencing was carried out on over 130 peripheral blood samples, which came from 40 to 45 ophthalmopathy, approximately 72 hyperthyroidism and roughly 17 progressor patients.

The junction shows trimming of 2 bases on V and 1 base on J, and the gene matches do not reach 8 bases of it. There are 16 amino acids in the CDR3, from cysteine to phenylalanine inclusive. Only the CDR3 region is kept as DNA, spanning 48 bases read in frame from base 1. Based on the germline V gene, the CDR1 and CDR2 sequences are SGHRS and YFSETQ. TCR beta CDR3 regions were amplified from RNA transcripts. The TCR CDR3 was subjected to a first round of RT-PCR using the HTBI primer set and the Qiagen OneStep RT-PCR kit. A second multiplex PCR round built the libraries, followed by size selection and purification. The libraries were sequenced on an Illumina HiSeq2000 using paired-end 100 bp reads. The authors processed their data as follows. SOAPnuke was used to process the raw data, with reads discarded if the reads contained adapters or uncalled bases, had a mean Phred below 15, or lacked an exact constant-primer or identifier match. COPE v1.2.5 was used to merge high-quality paired reads, and clonotypes were defined as unique nucleotide sequences. MiTCR v1.1 was used to align the clonotypes against IMGT TRBV, TRBD and TRBJ reference segments. The analysis was restricted to V-J combinations with a frequency above 0.0001, which together covered 99% to 99.2% of the repertoires. A TCS score was defined as the ratio of F50 (clonal expansion) to E x V (chaos), with BLOSUM62-based TCRdist applied between CDR3 peptides within each V-J. Welch's t-statistics and random forest reduced 500 to 550 V-J features to roughly 13, which were used in a naive Bayes classifier (R e1071). In-frame beta chains were kept once TCRdb had trimmed the public reads at Q25 with fastp and called clones with MiXCR. Each CDR3 protein gets just one entry, which takes the most common genes and DNA from the rows behind it. These V and J calls originate from TCRdb's pipeline instead of the authors' own analysis. This sample holds hundreds of thousands of distinct CDR3 sequences; approximately 14% were observed only once. Around 30% of the sample is held by the ten biggest clonotypes.

General findings and caveats noted by the study authors: During validation, the model predicted progression to ophthalmopathy a median of approximately 7 months ahead of onset, with approximately 70% sensitivity and around 72% specificity. Blood samples also contained most of the expanded thyroid clonotypes (frequency above 0.001), which suggests that blood repertoires may reflect thyroid immune responses. Ophthalmopathy was separated from stable hyperthyroidism by a 13 V-J signature model, with approximately 85% sensitivity and about 81% specificity obtained in cross-validation and 80%/75% obtained in testing. Sample size was not statistically predetermined, and blinding of investigators to group allocation was not performed.

The sample consisted of blood. The receptor chain draws on TRBV5-1 and TRBJ2-5; 7 bases in the junction line up with TRBD2. The sequence was obtained from a woman between 18 and 29 years old with Graves' hyperthyroidism that later progressed to Graves' ophthalmopathy. The nucleotide sequence reads TGCGCCAGCAGCTTCAGGCGGGAGAAGCCCCAAGAGACCCAGTACTTC. This is translated as CASSFRREKPQETQYF. Joined to the reference TRBV5-1 and TRBJ2-5 proteins, this CDR3 gives the full variable domain: KAGVTQTPRYLIKTRGQQVTLSCSPISGHRSVSWYQQTPGQGLQFLFEYFSETQRNKGNFPGRFSGRQFSNSRSEMNVSTLELGDSALYLCASSFRREKPQETQYFGPGTRLLVL.